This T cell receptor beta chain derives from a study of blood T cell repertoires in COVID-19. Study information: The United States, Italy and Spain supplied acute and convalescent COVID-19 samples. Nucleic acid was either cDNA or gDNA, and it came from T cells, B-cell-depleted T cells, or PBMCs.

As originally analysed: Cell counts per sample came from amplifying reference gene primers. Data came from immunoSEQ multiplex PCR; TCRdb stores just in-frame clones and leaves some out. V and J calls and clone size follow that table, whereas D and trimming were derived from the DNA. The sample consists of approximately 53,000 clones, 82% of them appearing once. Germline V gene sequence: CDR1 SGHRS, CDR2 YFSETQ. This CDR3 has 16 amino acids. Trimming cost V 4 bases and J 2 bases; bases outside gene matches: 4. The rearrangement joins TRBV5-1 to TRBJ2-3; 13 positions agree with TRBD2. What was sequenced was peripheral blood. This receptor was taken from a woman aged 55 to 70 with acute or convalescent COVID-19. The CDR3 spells CASSAGTSGATDTQYF. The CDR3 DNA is TGCGCCAGCAGCGCTGGGACTAGCGGGGCCACAGATACGCAGTATTTT.